This T cell receptor (beta chain) was found in a study of T cell responses to AZD1222 COVID-19 vaccine. Study-wide findings and caveats: Among AZD1222 vaccinees, only 5 to 7 were seropositive at baseline. Elevations in Spike-specific TCR breadth and depth followed administration of two AZD1222 doses. Repertoires were obtained only post-peak T cell response.

This clone was seen only a few times. No antigen is known for it. Assay used: immunoSEQ multiplex PCR; TCRdb lists only in-frame clones, some missing. The sample records some 180,000 clones, roughly 91% being singletons. This TCR was sampled from an adult who received the AZD1222 COVID-19 vaccine. Source: peripheral blood, taken 28 days after the second AZD1222 dose.

CDR3 in DNA: TGTGCCAGCAGCCCGACTAGCGGGAGTTTAAAGCAGTACTTC. Translation: CASSPTSGSLKQYF. This sequence joins TRBV9 and TRBJ2-7; 12 bases fit TRBD2. Germline V gives CDR1 SGDLS, CDR2 YYNGEE. The CDR3 consists of 14 residues. The V gene end was trimmed by 4 bases and the J gene end by 8 bases; junction bases not matched to a gene: 7.